This TCR beta chain came from a study of human T cells and chemical hapten exposure. Study summary: DPC (0.01%) was patch tested on the upper back and read at 6 days.

This clonotype occurred many times. The target antigen is unknown. Time point in this sample: pre-sensitization, week 0. This sample's treatment: therapeutic diphenylcyclopropenone sensitization with weekly scalp DPC. Each patch test followed a blood draw. Study observations and caveats: Expanded TCRs clustered into significantly more large CDR3 similarity groups than controls, the analysis revealed. After DPC sensitization, TCRs above 1 in 1000 frequency showed no change.

TCRdb reprocessed the RACE reads via MiXCR and lists one record per CDR3 protein. The sample records more than 300,000 distinct CDR3 sequences, 4.5% to 6% being singletons. Source: whole blood, taken in connection with sensitization to the hapten diphenylcyclopropenone (DPC). This TCR was recovered from a woman aged 50 to 60 with alopecia areata. Some clones in this sample may be carry-over from other donors' samples.

CDR3: CSAARADDPYEQYF. Here the CDR3 DNA reads TGCAGTGCTGCCCGGGCCGACGATCCCTACGAGCAGTACTTC. The chain combines TRBV20-1 with TRBJ2-7; D remains ambiguous. The V end lost 5 bases, the J end lost 2 bases, and 16 bases lay between the germline ends. The CDR3 length is 14 residues. Germline loops: CDR1 DFQATT, CDR2 SNEGSKA (reference sequence).